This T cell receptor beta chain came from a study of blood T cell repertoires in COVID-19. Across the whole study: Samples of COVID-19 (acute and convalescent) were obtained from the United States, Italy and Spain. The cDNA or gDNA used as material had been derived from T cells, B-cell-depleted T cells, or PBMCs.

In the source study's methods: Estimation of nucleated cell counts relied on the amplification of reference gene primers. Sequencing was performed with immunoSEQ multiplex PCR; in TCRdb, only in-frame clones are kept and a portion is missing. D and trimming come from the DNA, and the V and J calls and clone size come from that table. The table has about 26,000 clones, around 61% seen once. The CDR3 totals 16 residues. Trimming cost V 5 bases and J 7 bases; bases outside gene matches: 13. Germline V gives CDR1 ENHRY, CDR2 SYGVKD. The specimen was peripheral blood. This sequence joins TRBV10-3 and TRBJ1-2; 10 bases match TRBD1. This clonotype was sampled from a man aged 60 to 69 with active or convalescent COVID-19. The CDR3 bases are TGTGCCATCAGTCCGGATCGTCCAGACAGGGGGCCTGGCTACACCTTC. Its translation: CAISPDRPDRGPGYTF.